This TCR beta chain appears in the sequencing data of a study of technical replicates of blood from four donors (dated by TCRdb to 2016 to 2017). Receptor libraries were prepared by the immunoSEQ multiplex PCR assay. TCRdb holds this immuneACCESS table with in-frame rearrangements only. Some clones are missing; in checked studies, unresolved V genes explain under half, and the rest has no known cause. Recorded for this sample are around 92,000 clones; roughly 96% of them occurred a single time. Jointly, the top ten make up 0.2% to 0.25% of the sample. From the germline V gene, CDR1 is LGHNA and CDR2 is YNFKEQ. From cysteine to phenylalanine, the CDR3 is 18 amino acids long. The entry retains the CDR3 DNA only, 54 bases that are in frame from base 1. The V end gives up 1 base and the J end 2 bases, leaving 9 bases in the junction not matched to a gene. Comment on this clone: Its antigen target is currently unknown. The sample holds no much larger clone one base away, and base qualities are not on file.

The clonotype comes from a human donor in good health. Rearrangement joined TRBV4-2 to TRBJ2-7, and 12 junction bases match TRBD2. Sample: T cells isolated from PBMCs. Read as DNA, the sequence is TGTGCCAGCAGCCAAGTAATCGTAAGGACTAGCGGGACCTACGAGCAGTACTTC. Its protein reads: CASSQVIVRTSGTYEQYF.